This TCR gamma chain comes out of a study of gamma delta lymphoproliferative disorders and STAT genes. Background on the study: Sequenced Tgammadelta LGLL patients had either symptomatic or indolent disease. The EuroClonality-NGS protocol was used to prepare delta libraries. Study-wide results and caveats: Public or private status of leukemic clones needs confirmation. Control T cells likely spanned varied maturation stages, whereas leukemic cells were skewed toward terminal effectors.

TCRdb redid clone calling on the multiplex PCR reads using CATT. The sample has a few thousand gamma-chain clones, approximately 12% seen once; the top ten hold 83%. Genomic DNA from isolated PBMCs served as the sequencing template. In germline, CDR1 is EGSTGY, CDR2 YDSYTSSV. This CDR3 is built from 15 residues. Trimming cost V 0 bases and J 12 bases; bases outside gene matches: 17. This clone was picked up many times. Its antigen remains unidentified. Material for sequencing was blood. The chain combines TRGV4 with TRGJ1 or TRGJ2. The J gene comes from matching the DNA to germline here; TCRdb lacks it. The TCR was taken from a human donor with gamma-delta T-cell large granular lymphocyte leukemia. Here the CDR3 reads CATWDGRRQTARKLF. The CDR3 region has the DNA TGTGCCACCTGGGATGGGCGCCGGCAGACGGCGAGGAAACTCTTT.